These 22 T cell receptor beta chains came from one sample sequenced in a study of blood T cell repertoires in COVID-19. Using immunoSEQ multiplex PCR, the repertoire was profiled, and TCRdb retains in-frame clones only, with some absent. Among 200,000 to 250,000 clones listed, more than 85% were seen once. The sequenced sample was peripheral blood. These receptors originate from a man between 60 and 70 years old with acute or convalescent COVID-19.

The chain is built from TRBV18 and TRBJ2-5, with unresolved D. Germline V lookup: CDR1 KGHSH, CDR2 LQKENI. The CDR3 is 13 residues long. Trimming shortened V by 3 bases and J by 3 bases, and 8 bases separated the two germline ends. The CDR3 region has the DNA TGTGCCAGCTCACCGGTAACAAAAGAGACCCAGTACTTC. It translates to CASSPVTKETQYF.

The V call is TRBV21-1, the J call TRBJ2-5; the table names TRBD2, a call not compared with the DNA. TRBV21-1 is assigned pseudogene status. CDR3 length equals 17 residues. CDR3 in amino acids: CASSKTSGGRRAETQYF. The CDR3 DNA reads TGTGCCAGCAGCAAAACTAGCGGGGGACGACGTGCGGAGACCCAGTACTTC.

The CDR3, as DNA: TGCGCCAGCAGCTCGGGACAGGGGGCTAGAAATGAGCAGTTCTTC. Encoded protein: CASSSGQGARNEQFF. The rearrangement joins TRBV5-1 to TRBJ2-1, with 12 bases aligning to TRBD1. V lost 3 bases to trimming and J lost 7 bases; unmatched junction nucleotides: 5. The CDR3 length is 15 residues. Germline CDR1 reads SGHRS; CDR2 reads YFSETQ.

The rearrangement joins TRBV28 to TRBJ1-1; 8 bases agree with TRBD1. V lost 6 bases, J lost 0 bases, and 6 bases stayed unmatched. CDR1 and CDR2 (germline): MDHEN, SYDVKM. CDR3 length: 15 amino acids. The CDR3, as DNA: TGTGCCAGCAGGTGGACAGGGATAATGAACACTGAAGCTTTCTTT. It translates to CASRWTGIMNTEAFF.

The chain links TRBV5-4 to TRBJ2-2, with 7 bases that match TRBD2. Trimming cost V 4 bases and J 4 bases; bases outside gene matches: 10. Germline CDR1 is SGHNT and CDR2 is YYREEE (reference sequence). CDR3 size: 16 residues. Here the CDR3 reads CASSKGGASGTGELFF. The CDR3 DNA follows: TGTGCCAGCAGCAAAGGCGGGGCTAGCGGCACCGGGGAGCTGTTTTTT.

The genes are TRBV29-1 and TRBJ2-7; weak D call: TRBD2 (6 bases). Germline V gene lookup returns CDR1 SQVTM and CDR2 ANQGSEA. V was shortened by 5 bases and J by 6 bases, with 8 bases between the two germline ends. CDR3 length equals 10 residues. CDR3 amino acids: CSVWEAEQYF. The CDR3, as DNA: TGCAGCGTTTGGGAGGCCGAGCAGTACTTC.

This clone has a handful of counts. V and J are TRBV6-1 and TRBJ1-6, with unresolved D. V was shortened by 2 bases and J by 0 bases, with 5 bases between the two germline ends. Germline CDR1 MNHNS, CDR2 SASEGT. CDR3 length equals 15 residues. The CDR3 DNA sequence: TGTGCCAGCAGTGAATTCAGCTCCTATAATTCACCCCTCCACTTT. It yields the protein CASSEFSSYNSPLHF.

The chain uses TRBV7-9 and TRBJ1-1; D is unresolved. Trimming removed 1 base from V and 0 bases from J, with 9 bases in between. The length of the CDR3 is 15 residues. Germline V gives CDR1 SEHNR, CDR2 FQNEAQ (reference sequence). CDR3 sequence (DNA): TGTGCCAGCAGCTTAGTGACGGGTCTGAACACTGAAGCTTTCTTT. Translation: CASSLVTGLNTEAFF.

This chain uses TRBV6-2 or TRBV6-3 with TRBJ2-7, with 7 bases that match TRBD1. CDR3 length: 12 residues. The V segment lost 5 bases and the J segment 4 bases; nucleotides outside the gene matches: 2. CDR1 and CDR2 (germline): MNHEY, SVGEGT. The CDR3 nucleotides read TGTGCCAGCAGTCCGACAGGGTACGAGCAGTACTTC. Its protein product is CASSPTGYEQYF.

V is TRBV10-3 and J is TRBJ2-7, with 12 bases identical to TRBD1. The junction had 4 bases not matched to a gene; V was cut back by 1 base and J by 6 bases. Per germline, CDR1 ENHRY and CDR2 SYGVKD. The CDR3 contains 15 residues. The CDR3 region has the DNA TGTGCCATCAGTGAGTGGGGGACAGGGGGCGGCGAGCAGTACTTC. It codes for CAISEWGTGGGEQYF.

The chain recombines TRBV5-1 with TRBJ1-3, with D possibly matching TRBD1 (6 bases). CDR1 SGHRS and CDR2 YFSETQ come from the germline V gene. V shed 1 base and J shed 0 bases, with 14 bases lying between them. The CDR3 covers 17 residues. This CDR3 is CASSLRSGQNSGNTIYF. The CDR3 coding sequence is TGCGCCAGCAGCTTGCGCTCGGGACAAAACTCTGGAAACACCATATATTTT.

The gene calls are TRBV5-5 and TRBJ1-2; D might be TRBD1 (5 bases). V was trimmed by 0 bases and J by 2 bases, leaving 11 bases between them. Germline lookup yields CDR1 SGHKS and CDR2 YYEKEE (reference sequence). The CDR3 contains 15 residues. CDR3 amino acids: CASSLAGGSNYGYTF. The CDR3 DNA follows: TGTGCCAGCAGCTTGGCCGGGGGAAGCAACTATGGCTACACCTTC.

A single count supports this clone. The V call is TRBV5-8, the J call TRBJ2-3, with 7 nucleotides matching TRBD1. Trimming at V came to 4 bases and at J to 2 bases, leaving 7 bases not matched to a gene. The CDR3 consists of 15 residues. Germline values: CDR1 SGHTS, CDR2 YDEGEE. CDR3 region: CASSPQGQPTDTQYF. In nucleotides, the CDR3 is TGTGCCAGCAGCCCCCAGGGACAGCCCACAGATACGCAGTATTTT.

The chain uses TRBV6-1 and TRBJ1-2; D not certain. The CDR3 loop spans 14 amino acids. Germline CDR1 reads MNHNS; CDR2 reads SASEGT. The V end was cut by 3 bases, the J end by 7 bases, with 15 bases between. CDR3 sequence reads: CASSDNVKTPGYTF. In DNA form, the CDR3 reads TGTGCCAGCAGTGATAATGTAAAAACTCCTGGCTACACCTTC.

J is TRBJ1-5 and V is TRBV6-2 or TRBV6-3; weak D call: TRBD1 (6 bases). The CDR3 is 16 residues long. The germline CDR1 and CDR2 sequences are MNHEY and SVGEGT. Trimming cost V 2 bases and J 4 bases, with 15 bases left between them. The CDR3 nucleotides are TGTGCCAGCAGTTACCCTTCGGGGGGCGGAAATCAGCCCCAGCATTTT. Encoded protein: CASSYPSGGGNQPQHF.

The chain joins TRBV5-1 to TRBJ2-1; 11 positions agree with TRBD1. Germline loops: CDR1 SGHRS, CDR2 YFSETQ. With 4 bases clipped from V and 5 bases from J, the junction kept 2 bases outside the gene matches. The CDR3 extends over 14 amino acids. The CDR3 bases are TGCGCCAGCAGCCTGGGACAGGGGGACAATGAGCAGTTCTTC. This codes for CASSLGQGDNEQFF.

This chain uses TRBV15 with TRBJ1-2; D is unclear. Germline loops: CDR1 LNHNV, CDR2 YYDKDF (reference sequence). This CDR3 has 16 amino acids. Trimming stripped 5 bases from V and 1 base from J, with 17 bases between. CDR3 sequence: CATSPRPLEGNYGYTF. For the CDR3, the DNA is TGTGCCACCAGCCCGAGGCCCCTAGAGGGTAACTATGGCTACACCTTC.

This rearrangement joins TRBV5-1 to TRBJ2-2, with 12 bases aligning to TRBD2. Germline CDR1 is SGHRS and CDR2 is YFSETQ. With V trimmed by 4 bases and J by 2 bases, 9 bases remained unmatched. The CDR3 consists of 18 residues. The CDR3 loop is CASSPRLAGGPNTGELFF. The CDR3 nucleotides read TGCGCCAGCAGCCCGAGGCTAGCGGGGGGGCCAAACACCGGGGAGCTGTTTTTT. Full variable domain (rest looked up from reference TRBV5-1 and TRBJ2-2): KAGVTQTPRYLIKTRGQQVTLSCSPISGHRSVSWYQQTPGQGLQFLFEYFSETQRNKGNFPGRFSGRQFSNSRSEMNVSTLELGDSALYLCASSPRLAGGPNTGELFFGEGSRLTVL.

The V call is TRBV27, the J call TRBJ2-3; 11 bases are shared with TRBD1. CDR3 size: 15 residues. V shed 6 bases and J 4 bases; nucleotides not matched to a gene: 6. Germline lookup yields CDR1 MNHEY and CDR2 SMNVEV (reference sequence). CDR3 nucleotide sequence: TGTGCCAGCAGCTTCCGGGACAGGGGGTCAGATACGCAGTATTTT. Translation: CASSFRDRGSDTQYF.

The rearrangement uses TRBV3-1 (or the pseudogene TRBV3-2) and TRBJ1-5; TRBD1 is a possible D gene (6 bases). Trimming cost V 0 bases and J 9 bases, with 12 bases left between them. The germline V gene encodes CDR1 LGHDT and CDR2 YNNKEL (reference sequence). The CDR3 loop spans 14 amino acids. CDR3 region: CASSQDGGIRPQHF. CDR3 DNA: TGTGCCAGCAGCCAAGATGGGGGCATCCGGCCCCAGCATTTT.

The table lists this clone with a few counts. The V gene is TRBV7-6, the J gene TRBJ1-1; 10 nucleotides line up with TRBD1. CDR1 SGHVS and CDR2 FNYEAQ come from the germline V gene. The CDR3 totals 14 residues. V lost 6 bases to trimming and J lost 3 bases; unmatched junction nucleotides: 4. In nucleotides, the CDR3 is TGTGCCAGCAGAGCGACAGGGGGCTACACTGAAGCTTTCTTT. Translation gives CASRATGGYTEAFF.

This clone appeared a few times. The chain carries TRBV19 and TRBJ1-5; D is perhaps TRBD1 (5 bases). Trimming removed 0 bases from V and 2 bases from J, with 20 bases in between. This CDR3 has 19 amino acids. From germline, CDR1 is LNHDA and CDR2 SQIVND (reference sequence). In DNA, the CDR3 is TGTGCCAGTAGTATAGATCTATGGGGTACAGGTTTTGGCAATCAGCCCCAGCATTTT. Translated: CASSIDLWGTGFGNQPQHF. Together with reference TRBV19 and TRBJ1-5, the CDR3 gives the full variable domain: DGGITQSPKYLFRKEGQNVTLSCEQNLNHDAMYWYRQDPGQGLRLIYYSQIVNDFQKGDIAEGYSVSREKKESFPLTVTSAQKNPTAFYLCASSIDLWGTGFGNQPQHFGDGTRLSIL.